The T cell receptor beta chain under discussion was sequenced for a study of brain T cells in children with intractable seizures. Notes on this clone: No antigen is known for it.

Some clones are missing from TCRdb's copy, which holds only in-frame ones; the method was immunoSEQ multiplex PCR. The sample gives fewer than 85,000 clones, about 92% of which show up once; around 1.4% is in the top ten. Findings and caveats of the study: Absence of clones before surgery may stem from lower sequencing depth. HCMV serostatus was not known, and viral specificity came from CDR3 similarity only.

The germline V gene has CDR1 LNHDA and CDR2 SQIVND (reference sequence). CDR3 length: 17 residues. Trimming removed 2 bases at V and 1 base at J, with 12 bases between. The TCR sequence derives from a boy younger than two with tuberous sclerosis and intractable seizures. The specimen was peripheral blood, collected at surgery. The J gene is TRBJ2-6, the V gene TRBV19; D is unclear. The DNA of the CDR3 is TGTGCCAGTAGTATAAATACGATGGCGTCTGGGGCCAACGTCCTGACTTTC. Amino acids: CASSINTMASGANVLTF.